The clone carrying this T cell receptor (beta chain) has a handful of counts. Its antigen is unknown. The data derive from a study of T cell responses to AZD1222 COVID-19 vaccine. The CDR3 is 14 residues long. V lost 3 bases to trimming and J lost 0 bases, with 10 bases between them. The germline V gene has CDR1 SGHTS and CDR2 YDEGEE. Produced via immunoSEQ multiplex PCR; TCRdb's table is partial and in-frame only. This sample has about 120,000 clones, with 80% to 90% found just once. Overall study results and limits: Dominant at 160-218 and 743-854, vaccine-associated CD4 TCRs also spanned spike. Most donors were white British and more were female, and clonal diversity was possibly underestimated. Spike-specific TCR repertoires showed rising breadth and depth after two AZD1222 doses.

This clonotype originated in an adult in good health. The chain links TRBV5-8 to TRBJ2-7, with D hard to call. Sample: peripheral blood, taken on day 0 of AZD1222 vaccination. DNA for the CDR3: TGTGCCAGCAGCTCTTTCAGGAGCTCCTACGAGCAGTACTTC. This gives the protein CASSSFRSSYEQYF. Combining the CDR3 with reference TRBV5-8 and TRBJ2-7 gives the whole variable domain EAGVTQSPTHLIKTRGQQATLRCSPISGHTSVYWYQQALGLGLQFLLWYDEGEERNRGNFPPRFSGRQFPNYSSELNVNALELEDSALYLCASSSFRSSYEQYFGPGTRLTVT.